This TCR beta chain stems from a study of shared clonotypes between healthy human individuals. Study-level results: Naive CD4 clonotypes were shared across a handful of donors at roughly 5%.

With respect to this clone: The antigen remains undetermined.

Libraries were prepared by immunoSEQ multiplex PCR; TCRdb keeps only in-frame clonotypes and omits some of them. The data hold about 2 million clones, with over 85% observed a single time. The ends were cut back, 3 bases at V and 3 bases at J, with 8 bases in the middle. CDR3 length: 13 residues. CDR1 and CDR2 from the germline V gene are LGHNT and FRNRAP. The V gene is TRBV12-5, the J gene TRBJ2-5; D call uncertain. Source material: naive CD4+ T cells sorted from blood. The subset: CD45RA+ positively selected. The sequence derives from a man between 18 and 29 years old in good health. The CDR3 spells CASGFDTEETQYF. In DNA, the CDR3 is TGTGCTAGTGGTTTCGATACCGAAGAGACCCAGTACTTC.